These 26 T cell receptor beta chains came from one sample sequenced in a study of siplizumab effects on memory and regulatory T cells. Sequencing was performed with immunoSEQ multiplex PCR; in TCRdb, only in-frame clones are kept and a portion is missing. Of tens of thousands of clones listed, 80% to 90% were seen once; the top ten hold about 1.5%. Sequencing input: Tregs sorted from blood. All receptors come from a human donor in good health.

This sequence joins TRBV28 and TRBJ1-5, with D perhaps matching TRBD1 (5 bases). The germline CDR1 and CDR2 sequences are MDHEN and SYDVKM. V gave up 7 bases and J gave up 3 bases, with 16 bases separating them. The CDR3 loop spans 15 amino acids. CDR3: CASKGVNLFNQPQHF. The CDR3 bases are TGTGCCAGCAAAGGGGTAAACCTTTTCAATCAGCCCCAGCATTTT.

The genes are TRBV7-6 and TRBJ2-7; no reliable D call. Trimming took off 1 base at V and 6 bases at J, with 13 bases between the two ends. Germline CDR1 reads SGHVS; CDR2 reads FNYEAQ. The CDR3 contains 14 residues. The CDR3, as DNA: TGTGCCAGCAGCTTAGGGGCTGGGAACGGCGAGCAGTACTTC. Its translation: CASSLGAGNGEQYF. The full variable domain, rest sourced from reference TRBV7-6 and TRBJ2-7, is GAGVSQSPRYKVTKRGQDVALRCDPISGHVSLYWYRQALGQGPEFLTYFNYEAQQDKSGLPNDRFSAERPEGSISTLTIQRTEQRDSAMYRCASSLGAGNGEQYFGPGTRLTVT.

This clone was counted once. This chain links TRBV5-1 with TRBJ2-5; 7 bases agree with TRBD2. This CDR3 has 14 amino acids. Trimming took 0 bases from V and 4 from J; bases not matched to a gene: 3. The germline gives CDR1 SGHRS, CDR2 YFSETQ. CDR3 sequence reads: CASSLDTGGETQYF. CDR3 bases: TGCGCCAGCAGCTTGGATACGGGGGGAGAGACCCAGTACTTC.

The chain is built from TRBV9 and TRBJ2-1; 12 bases match TRBD2. The CDR3 spans 15 residues. Trimming at V came to 5 bases and at J to 4 bases, leaving 4 bases not matched to a gene. CDR1 is SGDLS and CDR2 is YYNGEE in the germline V gene. CDR3 coding DNA: TGTGCCAGCAGTCTTCTAGCGGGAGGGTACAATGAGCAGTTCTTC. Protein product: CASSLLAGGYNEQFF.

V gene TRBV10-3 combines with J gene TRBJ2-5; 9 bases agree with TRBD2. The trim removed 10 bases at V and 1 base at J, leaving 7 bases unmatched. Germline V gene data show CDR1 as ENHRY and CDR2 as SYGVKD. The CDR3 extends over 14 amino acids. The CDR3 region has the DNA TGTGCCACCCGGCTAGCGGGGTCCCAAGAGACCCAGTACTTC. Residues: CATRLAGSQETQYF.

V usage is TRBV18 and J usage is TRBJ2-5; D may be TRBD2 (6 bases). The CDR3 totals 13 residues. Per the germline V gene, CDR1 is KGHSH and CDR2 is LQKENI. With 2 bases removed from V and 11 bases from J, the gap between germline ends came to 15 bases. CDR3 loop: CASSPSAGREQYF. CDR3 DNA sequence: TGTGCCAGCTCACCATCGGCAGGTCGGGAGCAGTACTTC.

The chain has TRBV6-1 and TRBJ2-1, with D unresolved. The V end lost 0 bases, the J end lost 5 bases, and 2 bases lay between the germline ends. CDR3 length: 12 residues. Germline V gene data show CDR1 as MNHNS and CDR2 as SASEGT. The CDR3 spells CASSEAHNEQFF. CDR3 in DNA: TGTGCCAGCAGTGAAGCCCACAATGAGCAGTTCTTC.

The chain uses TRBV19 and TRBJ2-5, with a possible D match to TRBD1 (5 bases). The CDR3 runs 13 residues. V was pared by 4 bases and J by 4 bases, with 10 bases between. CDR1 is LNHDA, CDR2 SQIVND, per germline (reference sequence). DNA for the CDR3: TGTGCCAGTAGTAGACTTCAGGGAGAGACCCAGTACTTC. It specifies CASSRLQGETQYF.

The V gene is TRBV10-3, the J gene TRBJ1-2; TRBD1 matches 9 bases. This CDR3 comprises 13 residues. The V and J ends lost 4 bases and 3 bases, in that order; junction bases with no gene match: 0. The germline V gene has CDR1 ENHRY and CDR2 SYGVKD. The CDR3 bases are TGTGCCATCAGTGGGACAGGGGACTATGGCTACACCTTC. This gives the protein CAISGTGDYGYTF.

The chain is built from TRBV5-1 and TRBJ2-2; 8 nucleotides match TRBD2. The CDR3 consists of 14 residues. The germline V gene has CDR1 SGHRS and CDR2 YFSETQ. V was clipped by 3 bases and J by 4 bases; unmatched bases: 2. The CDR3 here is CASSSGLATGELFF. In DNA form, the CDR3 reads TGCGCCAGCAGCTCAGGACTAGCCACCGGGGAGCTGTTTTTT.

The chain combines TRBV5-1 with TRBJ2-1; TRBD2 matches 10 bases. V was clipped by 4 bases and J by 5 bases; unmatched bases: 6. This CDR3 spans 15 amino acids. Germline V gene sequence: CDR1 SGHRS, CDR2 YFSETQ. The CDR3 spells CASSHIGLADNEQFF. Written as DNA, the CDR3 is TGCGCCAGCAGCCACATAGGACTAGCGGACAATGAGCAGTTCTTC.

The table lists this clone with a count of one. The chain links TRBV7-8 to TRBJ2-7, with TRBD2 as a possible D gene (6 bases). Germline V gene data show CDR1 as SGHVS and CDR2 as FQNEAQ. With 2 bases removed from V and 4 bases from J, the gap between germline ends came to 9 bases. The CDR3 is made up of 13 amino acids. The CDR3 here is CASSLPSEYEQYF. The CDR3 bases are TGTGCCAGCAGCTTACCTAGCGAGTACGAGCAGTACTTC.

This CDR3 is CASWTGLVNQPQHF. CDR3 DNA sequence: TGTGCCAGCTGGACAGGCTTGGTGAATCAGCCCCAGCATTTT. The rearrangement links TRBV18 to TRBJ1-5; 7 nucleotides match TRBD1. Germline V gene sequence: CDR1 KGHSH, CDR2 LQKENI. CDR3 length: 14 amino acids. V lost 7 bases to trimming and J lost 4 bases; unmatched junction nucleotides: 7.

This chain uses TRBV19 with TRBJ1-3; 9 bases fit TRBD1. The junction had 3 bases not matched to a gene; V was cut back by 3 bases and J by 3 bases. CDR1 is LNHDA, CDR2 SQIVND, per germline (reference sequence). This CDR3 has 15 residues. The CDR3 loop reads CASSMLTGGGNTIYF. The CDR3 region has the DNA TGTGCCAGTAGTATGTTGACAGGGGGTGGAAACACCATATATTTT. Drawing the rest from reference TRBV19 and TRBJ1-3, the complete variable domain is DGGITQSPKYLFRKEGQNVTLSCEQNLNHDAMYWYRQDPGQGLRLIYYSQIVNDFQKGDIAEGYSVSREKKESFPLTVTSAQKNPTAFYLCASSMLTGGGNTIYFGEGSWLTVV.

The chain is built from TRBV5-1 and TRBJ2-7; D gene unclear. Trimming stripped 1 base from V and 0 bases from J, with 5 bases between. The CDR3 extends over 13 amino acids. Germline loops: CDR1 SGHRS, CDR2 YFSETQ. The CDR3 DNA sequence: TGCGCCAGCAGCTTGCCAAGCTCCTACGAGCAGTACTTC. This translates into CASSLPSSYEQYF.

This chain joins TRBV30 and TRBJ1-4; no reliable D call. CDR1 and CDR2 from the germline V gene are GTSNPN and SVGIG (reference sequence). This CDR3 spans 13 amino acids. V lost 3 bases to trimming and J lost 7 bases, with 12 bases between them. The CDR3, as DNA: TGTGCCTGGAGCGGGGAGGAAGTTGAAAAACTGTTTTTT. This translates into CAWSGEEVEKLFF.

In its sample, this clone was seen once. The V call is TRBV30, the J call TRBJ2-1; no clear D. From germline, CDR1 is GTSNPN and CDR2 SVGIG (reference sequence). The CDR3 contains 15 residues. Trimming took 4 bases from V and 5 from J, leaving 18 bases between them. CDR3 sequence: CAWMPAGFMDNEQFF. The DNA of the CDR3 is TGTGCCTGGATGCCGGCCGGGTTTATGGACAATGAGCAGTTCTTC.

This rearrangement joins TRBV30 to TRBJ2-5; no definite D call. Trimming left V 3 bases short and J 7 bases short, with 24 bases between. The germline V gene has CDR1 GTSNPN and CDR2 SVGIG (reference sequence). The CDR3 has 16 amino acids. CDR3: CAWSSPPGPGRATQYF. DNA of the CDR3: TGTGCCTGGAGCTCCCCTCCGGGCCCCGGACGGGCGACCCAGTACTTC.

The genes are TRBV4-3 and TRBJ2-3; TRBD1 aligns across 11 bases. This CDR3 is 16 amino acids long. Losses at the gene ends were 1 base for V and 4 bases for J; bases not matched to a gene: 4. CDR1 and CDR2 from the germline V gene are LGHNA and YSLEER. For the CDR3, the DNA is TGCGCCAGCAGCCAAGGGACAGGGGGCTACCCAGATACGCAGTATTTT. It specifies CASSQGTGGYPDTQYF.

The V gene is TRBV7-2, the J gene TRBJ1-5; 9 bases fit TRBD1. The CDR3 spans 17 residues. The germline gives CDR1 SGHTA, CDR2 FQGNSA. J lost 4 bases, V lost 0 bases, and 7 bases had no gene match. The CDR3 DNA reads as TGTGCCAGCAGCTTAGCCGGGACAGGGAGCCCGAATCAGCCCCAGCATTTT. Residues: CASSLAGTGSPNQPQHF.

The chain combines TRBV27 with TRBJ2-3; 7 bases agree with TRBD2. This CDR3 has 16 residues. The V segment lost 3 bases and the J segment 2 bases; nucleotides outside the gene matches: 8. Germline lookup yields CDR1 MNHEY and CDR2 SMNVEV (reference sequence). The CDR3 bases are TGTGCCAGCAGTTTGGATAGCGGGCATTACACAGATACGCAGTATTTT. Its translation is CASSLDSGHYTDTQYF.

This chain uses TRBV5-6 with TRBJ2-3; D is uncertain. The CDR3 totals 12 residues. Germline lookup yields CDR1 SGHDT and CDR2 YYEEEE. Trimming removed 2 bases from V and 6 bases from J, with 7 bases in between. CDR3 sequence (DNA): TGTGCCAGCAGCTTACAGTTGGATACGCAGTATTTT. Encoded protein: CASSLQLDTQYF.

On this clone itself: This same CDR3 is encoded by further DNA sequences in the sample. The chain has TRBV6-5 and TRBJ2-1; 9 bases match TRBD1. The germline V gene has CDR1 MNHEY and CDR2 SVGAGI. Losses at the gene ends were 2 bases for V and 4 bases for J; bases not matched to a gene: 6. This CDR3 has 16 residues. The CDR3 coding sequence is TGTGCCAGCAGTTACGGAGTTGGGACAGGGTACAATGAGCAGTTCTTC. This codes for CASSYGVGTGYNEQFF.

The V gene is TRBV21-1, the J gene TRBJ1-5; whether TRBD1, the table's D call, matches the DNA was not checked. TRBV21-1 is assigned pseudogene status. This CDR3 region has 14 residues. CDR3 residues: CASRDRDNNQPQHF. CDR3 in DNA: TGTGCCAGCCGAGACCGGGACAACAATCAGCCCCAGCATTTT.

This chain uses TRBV7-2 with TRBJ2-7; D might be TRBD1 or TRBD2, each matching 5 bases. Trimming shortened V by 0 bases and J by 4 bases, and 16 bases separated the two germline ends. CDR1 and CDR2 from the germline V gene are SGHTA and FQGNSA. The CDR3 sequence is 16 residues long. The CDR3 sequence is CASSLASGTQGYEQYF. The DNA for the CDR3 is TGTGCCAGCAGCTTAGCTTCCGGGACCCAAGGATACGAGCAGTACTTC.

The chain uses TRBV11-3 and TRBJ1-6; 8 nucleotides align to TRBD1. J gave up 9 bases and V 3 bases, and 4 bases lay outside the gene matches. Germline CDR1 is SGHNT and CDR2 is YENEEA. The CDR3 extends over 14 amino acids. The CDR3 region has the DNA TGTGCCAGCAGCTTGGGGACAGGTTCTTCACCCCTCCACTTT. Its protein is CASSLGTGSSPLHF.